Below, 29 T cell receptor beta chains from the same sample are listed, as sequenced in a study of blood T cell repertoires in COVID-19. TCRdb's table, derived via immunoSEQ multiplex PCR, lists solely in-frame clones and lacks some. This sample yields 200,000 to 250,000 clones, of which approximately 91% are seen a single time; 2.5% to 3.5% belongs to the top ten. What was sequenced was peripheral blood. These receptors all come from a woman in her sixties or seventies with acute or convalescent COVID-19.

The table lists this clone with a few counts. This chain connects TRBV2 to TRBJ1-1, with D possibly TRBD1 on 6 matching bases. CDR1 and CDR2 from the germline V gene are SNHLY and FYNNEI. CDR3 length: 13 amino acids. V lost 7 bases and J lost 1, with 10 bases in between. The CDR3 loop reads CASKRQANTEAFF. The CDR3 nucleotides read TGTGCCAGCAAAAGACAGGCGAACACTGAAGCTTTCTTT. Together with reference TRBV2 and TRBJ1-1, the CDR3 gives the full variable domain: EPEVTQTPSHQVTQMGQEVILRCVPISNHLYFYWYRQILGQKVEFLVSFYNNEISEKSEIFDDQFSVERPDGSNFTLKIRSTKLEDSAMYFCASKRQANTEAFFGQGTRLTVV.

This clone was detected once. The V and J genes are TRBV5-6 and TRBJ1-1; D is possibly TRBD1 (6 bases). Germline V gives CDR1 SGHDT, CDR2 YYEEEE. This CDR3 contains 16 residues. Trimming pared 4 bases from V and 7 bases from J, leaving 23 bases between. The CDR3 sequence: CASSPRTTGQRGEAFF. The CDR3 nucleotides read TGTGCCAGCAGCCCCAGAACCACAGGGCAGAGGGGTGAAGCTTTCTTT.

The chain combines TRBV7-9 with TRBJ1-6; D not resolved. Trimming took 2 bases from V and 5 from J, leaving 7 bases between them. The CDR3 runs to 14 residues. Germline CDR1 SEHNR, CDR2 FQNEAQ (reference sequence). DNA of the CDR3: TGTGCCAGCAGCTTAATCCCGGATAATTCACCCCTCCACTTT. Encoded protein: CASSLIPDNSPLHF.

The rearrangement uses TRBV19 and TRBJ1-4; D unresolved. This CDR3 has 15 residues. The germline V gene encodes CDR1 LNHDA and CDR2 SQIVND (reference sequence). Trimming removed 5 bases from V and 0 bases from J, with 10 bases in between. CDR3 DNA sequence: TGTGCCAGTAGTCATTACAGAGCAACTAATGAAAAACTGTTTTTT. It yields the protein CASSHYRATNEKLFF.

This chain uses TRBV11-2 with TRBJ2-4; 9 nucleotides match TRBD2. This CDR3 is 13 amino acids long. Unmatched junction bases numbered 6, after V lost 2 bases and J lost 13 bases. Germline-derived CDR1 and CDR2 are SGHAT and FQNNGV. In nucleotides, the CDR3 is TGTGCCAGCAGCTTACCCCTAGCGGGATACCAGTACTTC. Translation gives CASSLPLAGYQYF.

About this clone: Compared with germline, one end of the junction differs, possibly owing to a read error. CDR3 sequence reads: CASSPEEF. In nucleotides, the CDR3 is TGTGCCAGCAGCCCCGAGGAATTT. The gene calls are TRBV7-9 and TRBJ1-1; no clear D gene. The CDR3 loop spans 8 amino acids. Germline V gene data show CDR1 as SEHNR and CDR2 as FQNEAQ (reference sequence).

The rearrangement links TRBV6-1 to TRBJ1-1; possibly TRBD1 for D (5 bases). CDR3 size: 12 residues. V was pared by 1 base and J by 6 bases, with 6 bases between. CDR1 MNHNS and CDR2 SASEGT come from the germline V gene. CDR3 DNA sequence: TGTGCCAGCAGTGAAGGGGGGGCTGAAGCTTTCTTT. Amino acids: CASSEGGAEAFF.

In nucleotides, the CDR3 is TGTGCCAGCCGATCTCGGGGAGGTGAAAAACTGTTTTTT. Residues: CASRSRGGEKLFF. This chain connects TRBV12-3 or TRBV12-4 to TRBJ1-4; D not resolved. There are 13 residues in the CDR3. V dropped 8 bases and J dropped 7 bases, with 14 bases sitting between them.

In this sample, this clone turned up a few times. The V and J genes are TRBV7-2 and TRBJ1-2, with a possible D match to TRBD1 (5 bases). V lost 1 base, J lost 6 bases, and 15 bases lay in between. Germline lookup yields CDR1 SGHTA and CDR2 FQGNSA. The CDR3 extends over 15 amino acids. CDR3: CASSLVGAGMDGYTF. In DNA, the CDR3 is TGTGCCAGCAGCTTAGTGGGTGCAGGGATGGATGGCTACACCTTC.

V is TRBV7-6 and J is TRBJ1-6; TRBD1 might be the D (6 bases). The CDR3 has 14 residues. The V end lost 5 bases, the J end lost 8 bases, and 13 bases lay between the germline ends. CDR1 is SGHVS and CDR2 is FNYEAQ in the germline V gene. CDR3: CASSARDTDSPLHF. In DNA, the CDR3 is TGTGCCAGCAGCGCCCGGGACACGGATTCACCCCTCCACTTT.

V and J are TRBV7-2 and TRBJ1-4, with a tentative D call TRBD1 (6 bases). V lost 5 bases and J 8 bases, leaving 18 bases between the germline ends. The germline V gene has CDR1 SGHTA and CDR2 FQGNSA. The CDR3 sequence is 15 residues long. This CDR3 is CASSNTRGAREKLFF. Here the CDR3 DNA reads TGTGCCAGCAGCAACACCCGGGGGGCGAGGGAAAAACTGTTTTTT. The full variable domain, in which reference TRBV7-2 and TRBJ1-4 provide the parts outside the CDR3, is GAGVSQSPSNKVTEKGKDVELRCDPISGHTALYWYRQSLGQGLEFLIYFQGNSAPDKSGLPSDRFSAERTGGSVSTLTIQRTQQEDSAVYLCASSNTRGAREKLFFGSGTQLSVL.

A few counts support this clone. The rearrangement joins TRBV28 to TRBJ2-1, with TRBD2 identical over 8 bases. Unmatched junction bases numbered 13, after V lost 2 bases and J lost 7 bases. The CDR3 runs 17 residues. Germline values: CDR1 MDHEN, CDR2 SYDVKM. CDR3: CASSLRPLAGRKNEQFF. The CDR3 DNA is TGTGCCAGCAGTTTAAGACCCCTAGCGGGCAGAAAGAATGAGCAGTTCTTC.

The V and J genes are TRBV29-1 and TRBJ1-2; the D gene is possibly TRBD1 (6 bases). The CDR3 contains 14 residues. From germline, CDR1 is SQVTM and CDR2 ANQGSEA. Trimming removed 6 bases at V and 1 base at J, with 15 bases between. In nucleotides, the CDR3 is TGCAGCGTAGCCGGGACATTGATTAACTATGGCTACACCTTC. The encoded protein is CSVAGTLINYGYTF.

This chain uses TRBV27 with TRBJ1-5; weak D call: TRBD1 (5 bases). Germline V lookup: CDR1 MNHEY, CDR2 SMNVEV (reference sequence). The CDR3 runs to 15 residues. Trimming shortened V by 5 bases and J by 6 bases, and 17 bases separated the two germline ends. CDR3 amino acids: CASSPGRGRPQPQHF. In DNA form, the CDR3 reads TGTGCCAGCAGTCCAGGTCGGGGGAGGCCTCAGCCCCAGCATTTT.

With respect to this clone: The conserved final phenylalanine or tryptophan is absent from the CDR3, which likely points to a read error. The limits of the CDR3 on the DNA are not certain, so only TCRdb's listed CDR3 is given. The CDR3 is CASSPDRVGLL. The J gene is TRBJ2-7, the V gene TRBV6-5; TRBD1 reflects the table's D call only, with no check against the DNA. The CDR3 is 11 amino acids long, termini counted. CDR1 is MNHEY, CDR2 SVGAGI, per germline.

The genes are TRBV6-5 and TRBJ2-7, with 9 bases identical to TRBD2. The J segment lost 3 bases and the V segment lost 7 bases, leaving 10 bases of the junction unmatched. This CDR3 is built from 15 residues. Per the germline V gene, CDR1 is MNHEY and CDR2 is SVGAGI. The CDR3 region is CASTKSLAGYYEQYF. For the CDR3, the DNA is TGTGCCAGCACTAAATCCCTAGCGGGGTACTACGAGCAGTACTTC.

The chain combines TRBV29-1 with TRBJ1-5; D remains ambiguous. The CDR3 runs to 13 residues. Trimming took off 8 bases at V and 5 bases at J, with 16 bases between the two ends. Germline V gives CDR1 SQVTM, CDR2 ANQGSEA. The CDR3: CSCVEGWDQPQHF. The CDR3 DNA is TGCAGCTGTGTGGAGGGTTGGGATCAGCCCCAGCATTTT.

The chain joins TRBV30 to TRBJ2-7; 8 bases fit TRBD2. Germline V gene data show CDR1 as GTSNPN and CDR2 as SVGIG (reference sequence). The CDR3 length is 14 residues. V was pared by 3 bases and J by 2 bases, with 6 bases of the junction left unmatched. In DNA form, the CDR3 reads TGTGCCTGGAGGTTAGCGGGATCAGCCTACGAGCAGTACTTC. As protein: CAWRLAGSAYEQYF.

V and J are TRBV12-5 and TRBJ1-1; weak D call: TRBD1 (5 bases). Germline V gene lookup returns CDR1 LGHNT and CDR2 FRNRAP. The length of the CDR3 is 13 residues. V was shortened by 3 bases and J by 4 bases, with 9 bases between the two germline ends. In DNA form, the CDR3 reads TGTGCTAGTGGTTTTGGGGGGACCACTGAAGCTTTCTTT. It specifies CASGFGGTTEAFF.

The V gene is TRBV7-9, the J gene TRBJ1-4; 9 bases align to TRBD1. Germline CDR1 SEHNR, CDR2 FQNEAQ (reference sequence). The CDR3 sequence is 15 residues long. J gave up 5 bases and V 5 bases, and 6 bases lay outside the gene matches. The CDR3 reads CASSALGQGNEKLFF. CDR3 in DNA: TGTGCCAGCAGCGCCCTGGGACAGGGAAATGAAAAACTGTTTTTT.

This chain uses TRBV6-6 with TRBJ1-6; 10 bases map to TRBD1. This CDR3 comprises 15 residues. V was clipped by 6 bases and J by 7 bases; unmatched bases: 6. Germline V gives CDR1 MNHNY, CDR2 SVGAGI (reference sequence). The CDR3 sequence is CASRPGTGENSPLHF. Here the CDR3 DNA reads TGTGCCAGCAGGCCCGGGACAGGGGAGAATTCACCCCTCCACTTT.

The V and J genes are TRBV6-6 and TRBJ1-2; 8 bases are a match to TRBD1. CDR1 is MNHNY and CDR2 is SVGAGI in the germline V gene (reference sequence). This CDR3 region has 16 residues. V was clipped by 5 bases and J by 5 bases; unmatched bases: 13. As DNA, the CDR3 is TGTGCCAGCAGTCACAGACGACAGGGGCCGTCTTATGGCTACACCTTC. Amino acids: CASSHRRQGPSYGYTF.

The rearrangement links TRBV7-2 to TRBJ2-7, with 7 bases identical to TRBD2. The CDR3 length is 16 residues. Germline V gives CDR1 SGHTA, CDR2 FQGNSA. Trimming cost V 1 base and J 1 base; bases outside gene matches: 7. Written as DNA, the CDR3 is TGTGCCAGCAGCTTAGGGATAGCTAGCGGTTCCTACGAGCAGTACTTC. Protein: CASSLGIASGSYEQYF.

This rearrangement joins TRBV10-2 to TRBJ1-4; 9 positions agree with TRBD1. The J segment lost 8 bases and the V segment lost 5 bases, leaving 9 bases of the junction unmatched. Germline lookup yields CDR1 WSHSY and CDR2 SAAADI. The CDR3 totals 15 residues. The CDR3 loop reads CASSLATGGKEKLFF. The CDR3 coding sequence is TGCGCCAGCAGTTTAGCGACAGGGGGTAAAGAAAAACTGTTTTTT.

The chain carries TRBV9 and TRBJ1-1, with 11 bases lining up with TRBD1. The ends lost 6 bases at V and 5 bases at J; junction bases unmatched: 3. The V gene's germline CDR1 is SGDLS and CDR2 YYNGEE. This CDR3 region has 13 residues. Here the CDR3 reads CASMGTGGTEAFF. The CDR3 nucleotides read TGTGCCAGCATGGGGACAGGGGGTACTGAAGCTTTCTTT.

The chain carries TRBV6-5 and TRBJ1-2; D is ambiguous. Germline V gene data show CDR1 as MNHEY and CDR2 as SVGAGI. V was cut by 0 bases and J by 3 bases, with 14 bases left in between. The CDR3 spans 16 residues. CDR3 DNA: TGTGCCAGCAGTTACTCCCGTGCACAGCCTTACTATGGCTACACCTTC. Protein sequence: CASSYSRAQPYYGYTF.

J is TRBJ2-7 and V is TRBV6-5; 10 bases agree with TRBD1. The CDR3 is made up of 15 amino acids. Germline CDR1 and CDR2: MNHEY and SVGAGI. V lost 7 bases to trimming and J lost 4 bases; unmatched junction nucleotides: 10. The DNA for the CDR3 is TGTGCCAGCAACCAAGACAGGGGGCGTAGATACGAGCAGTACTTC. It specifies CASNQDRGRRYEQYF.

The chain couples TRBV30 to TRBJ2-6, with a tentative D call TRBD1 (6 bases). The CDR3 length is 16 residues. V was cut by 1 base and J by 1 base, with 11 bases left in between. Germline lookup yields CDR1 GTSNPN and CDR2 SVGIG (reference sequence). CDR3 region: CAWSGRGVSGANVLTF. The CDR3, as DNA: TGTGCCTGGAGTGGCAGGGGAGTATCTGGGGCCAACGTCCTGACTTTC.

The chain carries TRBV28 and TRBJ1-5; D is undetermined. The V end was cut by 1 base, the J end by 3 bases, with 7 bases between. The CDR3 length is 14 residues. Germline V gives CDR1 MDHEN, CDR2 SYDVKM. CDR3 DNA sequence: TGTGCCAGCAGTTTATCGGTTAACAATCAGCCCCAGCATTTT. This gives the protein CASSLSVNNQPQHF.